The following is a TCR beta chain sequence with its context. Its antigen is still unknown. The table came from immunoSEQ multiplex PCR; TCRdb's copy has only in-frame clones and leaves some out. The sample has about 120,000 clones; around nine tenths are singletons. These data originate in a study of T cell responses to AZD1222 COVID-19 vaccine. Study findings and constraints: Researchers took repertoire samples only after the peak T cell response had come. The study found vaccine-associated CD4 TCRs spanning spike, dominant at 160-218 and 743-854.

Germline assignment: CDR1 SGHTA and CDR2 FQGNSA. Trimming took 3 bases from V and 4 from J, leaving 9 bases between them. The CDR3 length is 13 residues. The TCR sequence derives from an adult in good health. The rearrangement joins TRBV7-2 to TRBJ1-2, with unresolved D. The sample consisted of peripheral blood, taken on day 0 of AZD1222 vaccination. As DNA, the CDR3 is TGTGCCAGCAGCTTTCAAGAAACCTATGGCTACACCTTC. Protein product: CASSFQETYGYTF.